This T cell receptor (beta chain) was identified in a study of blood T cells in healthy people across ages (dated by TCRdb to the mid-2010s). Regarding the study in general: In model experiments, template switching captured roughly one uniquely barcoded TCR beta cDNA molecule for every two T cells. Using deep sequencing normalized with unique cDNA molecular identifiers, the study measured how TCR beta repertoire diversity changes with age. The donors were split into four age groups: young (average about 16 years), middle-aged (more than 35), aged (more than 60) and long-lived (roughly 86). To avoid experimental bias, donors of different ages were randomly spread across the sequencing lanes. Two additional independent replicas of 1 million unique cDNA reads from the same blood draw were analyzed for two donors (one aged 18 to 30 and one aged 80 or older). General study outcomes and caveats: There was a strong correlation between observed TCR beta diversity and the percentage of naive T cells measured by flow cytometry. Because profiling used bulk unsorted PBMCs, naive and antigen-experienced compartments could not be compared conclusively. As age increased, observed TCR beta diversity per million T cells dropped in a roughly linear way, and a significant reduction was already evident by age around 41. The CMV infection status of donors was not known, potentially confounding age-related changes in expanded clonotypes. Compared with the aged group, the long-lived group had more naive CD4+ T cells, fewer expanded clones and increased TCR diversity, suggesting age selection. Total diversity estimates from one million sequenced T cells were considered lower bounds and underestimates.

This clonotype was found a few times. It has no known antigen specificity. Base qualities are missing; no much larger clone stands one base away. The CDR3 measures 16 amino acids from cysteine to phenylalanine. The sequence is cut down to CDR3 DNA, 48 bases in frame from base 1. Systemically healthy Caucasian individuals from Russia, 35 to 50 in total and aged about 6 to 90 years, were included as donors. Around 10 milliliters of peripheral blood were drawn from each donor into EDTA-treated Vacutainer tubes. Ficoll-Paque density-gradient centrifugation was used to isolate PBMCs, with at least 6 million per sample. Total RNA was extracted from PBMCs with Trizol reagent, with at least 6 micrograms obtained per sample. The percentages of naive CD45RAhigh/CD27high T cells were determined by flow cytometry on a PBMC aliquot from every donor. Library creation used 5' RACE. TCRdb records Illumina HiSeq 2500 as the sequencer. The second PCR ran for roughly 6 to 11 cycles and used a J-beta primer mix along with a sample-barcoded 5' primer. Each TCR beta cDNA molecule received a unique molecular identifier from a template-switch 5' adaptor carrying 12 random nucleotides. At least 2.5 million CDR3-containing paired-end reads were obtained from each sample. First-strand cDNA synthesis was performed from all RNA using the Mint cDNA synthesis kit, with priming by a TRBC-specific oligonucleotide. Following uracil-DNA glycosylase treatment, all cDNA underwent a first 18-cycle PCR with the universal primers M1SS and BC2_uni_R. The authors processed their data as follows. For normalization, 1 million high-quality reads were randomly selected from each sample, with every read carrying a distinct molecular identifier. Reads sharing molecular identifiers were discarded rather than binned into consensus sequences. MiTCR, set to a Q25 quality threshold and the strictest error-elimination algorithm, was used for CDR3 identification, clonotype clustering and error correction. A nonparametric unseen species model with Euler transformation was used to estimate a lower bound on total TCR beta diversity. Clones were called with MiXCR by TCRdb after fastp trimmed the public reads at Q25, and only in-frame beta chains were retained. Each entry is one CDR3 protein sequence, shown with its most common DNA and genes. These V and J calls rely on TCRdb rather than the paper's analysis. Here the sample has roughly 1,300,000 distinct CDR3 sequences; 59% occur a single time. Of the sample, roughly 7% falls within the top ten clones.

Sequences were obtained from blood. This TCR was recovered from a man aged 18 to 29 in good health. The rearranged segments are TRBV12-3 or TRBV12-4 and TRBJ2-4; 14 of the junction bases match TRBD2. The DNA end is a closer match to TRBJ2-5, so the J assignment may be wrong. Here the CDR3 is given as CASSSPGLAGGETQYF. The DNA sequence is as follows: TGTGCCAGCAGTTCCCCAGGACTAGCGGGAGGAGAGACCCAGTACTTC.